These T cell receptor beta chains were read from a single sample in a study of cytomegalovirus exposure and HLA in healthy donors. Clones were read by immunoSEQ multiplex PCR, and TCRdb kept only the in-frame ones, dropping some. Of fewer than 200,000 clones in the sample, roughly four fifths were seen once. The specimen was PBMCs. These receptor sequences come from a man in his fifties or sixties in good health and CMV-seronegative. The CDR3 runs from the conserved cysteine through the conserved F or W. Each record gives: clone size, D gene, J gene, V gene, CDR3 DNA, CDR3 protein. A D gene is named only where the DNA matches it firmly. Size is omitted from some rows. Given values are once, few, many or a class for expanded clones.

few | TRBD2 | TRBJ2-1 | TRBV9 | TGTGCCAGCAGCGACAGACTAGCGGGAGGGCCTGATGAGCAGTTCTTC | CASSDRLAGGPDEQFF
- | - | TRBJ2-7 | TRBV30 | TGTGCCTGGAGAGCCGGGACTCTGAGCTCCTACGAGCAGTACTTC | CAWRAGTLSSYEQYF
- | TRBD2 | TRBJ2-3 | TRBV7-2 | TGTGCCAGCAGCTTAGATATAGCGGGAGGAAGGAATACGCAGTATTTT | CASSLDIAGGRNTQYF
- | - | TRBJ2-5 | TRBV2 | TGTGCCAGCAGTGGGCAGGGGGAGACCCAGTACTTC | CASSGQGETQYF
- | - | TRBJ1-5 | TRBV6-5 | TGTGCCAGCAGGGATCAGGGGATGGGTCAGCCCCAGCATTTT | CASRDQGMGQPQHF
- | - | TRBJ2-1 | TRBV10-3 | TGTGCCATCGGGGGGAGCTCCTACAATGAGCAGTTCTTC | CAIGGSSYNEQFF
- | - | TRBJ1-6 | TRBV7-9 | TGTGCCAGCAGCTTAAGCGGGCCCCTCCACTTT | CASSLSGPLHF
- | - | TRBJ2-3 | TRBV6-5 | TGTGCCAGCAGCCGCGCCCCCTCGGGGGATACGCAGTATTTT | CASSRAPSGDTQYF
- | - | TRBJ2-5 | TRBV4-3 | TGCGCCAGCAGCCGAGTAGGGGGGGTGGGGACCCAGTACTTC | CASSRVGGVGTQYF
- | TRBD1 | TRBJ2-1 | TRBV28 | TGTGCCACCATCCCGGGACAGGGGGCGGGTGAGCAGTTCTTC | CATIPGQGAGEQFF
- | TRBD1 | TRBJ2-2 | TRBV7-9 | TGTGCCAGCAGCTCGCGGACAGGGGGCGACGGGGAGCTGTTTTTT | CASSSRTGGDGELFF
- | - | TRBJ1-1 | TRBV29-1 | TGCAGCGTTTCGGACAGATTAAACACTGAAGCTTTCTTT | CSVSDRLNTEAFF
- | TRBD1 | TRBJ1-1 | TRBV29-1 | TGCAGCGTAATTATGTGGGACAGAGCGGCTGAAGCTTTCTTT | CSVIMWDRAAEAFF
few | TRBD1 | TRBJ1-2 | TRBV30 | TGTGCCTGGTTCCCCTTAGACAGGGTCAACTATGGCTACACCTTC | CAWFPLDRVNYGYTF
once | - | TRBJ1-3 | TRBV6-5 | TGTGCCAGCAGTTCCCAGGGTGTATCTGGAAACACCATATATTTT | CASSSQGVSGNTIYF
- | TRBD1 | TRBJ1-2 | TRBV28 | TGTGCCAGCAGCACCACCGGGACAGGGGGTTTTGGTAACTATGGCTACACCTTC | CASSTTGTGGFGNYGYTF
- | - | TRBJ2-1 | TRBV20-1 | TGCAGTGCCCCCAGAGGGGGAGAGCAGTTCTTC | CSAPRGGEQFF